This record covers a single T cell receptor (beta chain). Its antigen is as yet unknown. This sample was taken from a study of OX40 agonist ivuxolimab in advanced cancers. The overall study: Intravenous ivuxolimab was administered to patients every 2 weeks at 0.01 to 10 mg/kg.

Losses at the gene ends were 5 bases for V and 10 bases for J; bases not matched to a gene: 7. CDR3 length: 12 residues. Germline-derived CDR1 and CDR2 are MNHEY and SVGAGI. Exclusion of a patient followed from autoimmune disease history or systemic immunosuppression. Assay: immunoSEQ multiplex PCR; the TCRdb copy retains only in-frame clones and omits some. The profile shows about 73,000 clones, about 86% of them singletons. Study conclusions and caveats: The CD4+ and CD8+ T cells in the blood had expanded clonally by week 6 at 0.1 to 3.0 mg/kg.

The sequencing here drew on CD4+ or CD8+ T cells sorted from blood, taken in a trial of the OX40 agonist ivuxolimab. The TCR sequence derives from an adult with an advanced solid tumor such as melanoma, head and neck, liver or kidney cancer. The chain recombines TRBV6-5 with TRBJ2-5; 7 bases line up with TRBD2. CDR3 sequence (DNA): TGTGCCAGCAGTCTTCCCCGGGGGGTCCAGTACTTC. This sequence encodes CASSLPRGVQYF.